This TCR beta chain was obtained from a study of OX40 agonist ivuxolimab in advanced cancers. Study overall: Of mixed ages from about 20 to 90 and averaging about 60 years, the group was over 80% male. More than 35% of patients had received prior checkpoint inhibitor therapy.

Note on this clone: Its specificity is unknown.

Clones were read by immunoSEQ multiplex PCR, and TCRdb kept only the in-frame ones, dropping some. The sample contains some 19,000 clones, roughly 80% of which appear only once. Study results and caveats: Low normalized T-cell clonal expansion was also seen in some nonresponders.

Exclusion applied to patients with autoimmune disease history or systemic immunosuppression. The CDR3 has 15 residues. The ends were cut back, 0 bases at V and 8 bases at J, with 14 bases in the middle. Germline V gives CDR1 SQVTM, CDR2 ANQGSEA. The sample in question was CD4+ or CD8+ T cells sorted from blood, obtained in a trial of the OX40 agonist ivuxolimab. The sequence derives from an adult with an advanced solid tumor such as melanoma, head and neck, liver or kidney cancer. The rearrangement links TRBV29-1 to TRBJ1-6, with D perhaps matching TRBD1 (5 bases). CDR3 nucleotide sequence: TGCAGCGTTGAAGAGGGGGATCTCAGGGATTCACCCCTCCACTTT. Amino acid sequence: CSVEEGDLRDSPLHF.